This TCR beta chain was captured in a study of OX40 agonist ivuxolimab in advanced cancers. Overall study results and limits: With doses of 0.1 to 3.0 mg/kg, CD4+ and CD8+ blood T cells had undergone clonal expansion by week 6.

CDR3 size: 15 residues. V trimming: 5 bases; J trimming: 5 bases; junction bases outside the gene matches: 7. Germline CDR1 reads LNHDA; CDR2 reads SQIVND (reference sequence). Autoimmune disease history or systemic immunosuppression led to patients being barred. Concerning this clone itself: Its target is unknown.

The method was immunoSEQ multiplex PCR; TCRdb's version includes in-frame clones alone and lacks a portion of them. The sample yields about 82,000 clones, 92% seen once. This clonotype was sampled from an adult with an advanced solid tumor such as melanoma, head and neck, liver or kidney cancer. The chain combines TRBV19 with TRBJ2-7; 12 bases match TRBD2. Sequenced material: CD4+ or CD8+ T cells sorted from blood, taken in a trial of the OX40 agonist ivuxolimab. The CDR3 DNA is TGTGCCAGTAGTCCTAGGACTAGCGGGACTCACGAGCAGTACTTC. The encoded protein is CASSPRTSGTHEQYF.